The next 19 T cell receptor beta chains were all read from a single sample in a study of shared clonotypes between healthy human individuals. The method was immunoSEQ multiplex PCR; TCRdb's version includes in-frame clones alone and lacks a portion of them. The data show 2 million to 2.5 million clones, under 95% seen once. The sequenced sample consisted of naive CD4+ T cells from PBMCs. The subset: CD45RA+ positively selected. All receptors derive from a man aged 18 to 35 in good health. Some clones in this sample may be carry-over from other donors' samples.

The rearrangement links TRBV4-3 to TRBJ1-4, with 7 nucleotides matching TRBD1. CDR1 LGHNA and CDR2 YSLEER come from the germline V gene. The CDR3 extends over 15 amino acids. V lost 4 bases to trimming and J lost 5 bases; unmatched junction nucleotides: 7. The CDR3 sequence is CASSLEQGRNEKLFF. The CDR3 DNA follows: TGCGCCAGCAGCCTTGAACAGGGGAGGAATGAAAAACTGTTTTTT.

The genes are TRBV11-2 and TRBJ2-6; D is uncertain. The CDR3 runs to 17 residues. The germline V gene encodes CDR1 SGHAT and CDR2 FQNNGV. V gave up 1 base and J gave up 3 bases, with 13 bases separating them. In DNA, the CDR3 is TGTGCCAGCAGCTTAGCGGTCAGGTGGGATGGGGCCAACGTCCTGACTTTC. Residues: CASSLAVRWDGANVLTF.

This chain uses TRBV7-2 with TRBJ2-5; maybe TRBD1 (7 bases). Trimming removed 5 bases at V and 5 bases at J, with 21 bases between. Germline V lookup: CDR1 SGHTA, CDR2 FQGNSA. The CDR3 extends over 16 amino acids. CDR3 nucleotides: TGTGCCAGCAGCAATTCAGGGGGGACTTATGCGGAGACCCAGTACTTC. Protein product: CASSNSGGTYAETQYF.

CDR3 sequence (DNA): TGTGCCAGCAGTTTATCTGTCCGGACAGGGGGCACCTATGGCTACACCTTC. Its protein product is CASSLSVRTGGTYGYTF. This chain connects TRBV28 to TRBJ1-2; 11 bases align to TRBD1. The CDR3 totals 17 residues. The V gene's germline CDR1 is MDHEN and CDR2 SYDVKM. V trimming: 1 base; J trimming: 4 bases; junction bases outside the gene matches: 8.

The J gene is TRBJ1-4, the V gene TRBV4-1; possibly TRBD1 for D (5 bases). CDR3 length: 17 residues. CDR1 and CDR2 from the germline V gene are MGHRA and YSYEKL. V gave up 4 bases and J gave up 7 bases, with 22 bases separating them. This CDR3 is CASSLPGTSFGGEKLFF. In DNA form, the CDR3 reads TGCGCCAGCAGCCTACCCGGGACCTCCTTCGGGGGTGAAAAACTGTTTTTT.

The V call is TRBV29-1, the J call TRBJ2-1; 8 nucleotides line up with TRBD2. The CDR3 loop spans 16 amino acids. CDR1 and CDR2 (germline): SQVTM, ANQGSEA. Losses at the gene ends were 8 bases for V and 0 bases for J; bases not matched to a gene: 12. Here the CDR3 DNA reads TGCAGCCTCCTAACCACTAGCGGAAGCTCCTACAATGAGCAGTTCTTC. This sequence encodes CSLLTTSGSSYNEQFF.

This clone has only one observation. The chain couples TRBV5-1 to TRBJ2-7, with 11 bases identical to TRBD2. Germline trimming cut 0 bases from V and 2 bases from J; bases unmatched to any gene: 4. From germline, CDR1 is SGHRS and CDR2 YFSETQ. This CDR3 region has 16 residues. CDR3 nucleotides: TGCGCCAGCAGCTTGGGGGGGACTAGCGGTCCCTACGAGCAGTACTTC. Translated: CASSLGGTSGPYEQYF.

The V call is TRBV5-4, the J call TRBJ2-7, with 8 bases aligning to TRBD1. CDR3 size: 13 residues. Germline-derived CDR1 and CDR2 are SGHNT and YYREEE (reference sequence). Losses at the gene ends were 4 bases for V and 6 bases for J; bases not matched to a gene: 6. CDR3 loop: CASSPRTGSEQYF. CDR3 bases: TGTGCCAGCAGCCCCCGGACAGGGAGCGAGCAGTACTTC.

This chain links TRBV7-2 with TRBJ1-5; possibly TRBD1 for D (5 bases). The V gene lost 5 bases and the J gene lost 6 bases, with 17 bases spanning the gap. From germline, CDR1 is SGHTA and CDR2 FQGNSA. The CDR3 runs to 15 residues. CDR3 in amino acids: CASSLRPGESQPQHF. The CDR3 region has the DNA TGTGCCAGCAGCCTCCGGCCGGGGGAGAGTCAGCCCCAGCATTTT.

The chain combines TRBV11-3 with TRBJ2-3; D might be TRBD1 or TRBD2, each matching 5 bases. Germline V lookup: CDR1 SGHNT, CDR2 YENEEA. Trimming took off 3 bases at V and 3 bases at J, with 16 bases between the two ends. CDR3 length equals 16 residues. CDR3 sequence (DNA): TGTGCCAGCAGCTTGGGGGAAGTCGGTGGAACAGATACGCAGTATTTT. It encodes CASSLGEVGGTDTQYF.

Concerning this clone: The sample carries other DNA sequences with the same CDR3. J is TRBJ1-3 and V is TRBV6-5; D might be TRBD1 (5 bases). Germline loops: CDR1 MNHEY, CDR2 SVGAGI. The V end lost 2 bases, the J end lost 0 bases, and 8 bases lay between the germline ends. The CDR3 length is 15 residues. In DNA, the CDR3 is TGTGCCAGCAGTTACGGAGGGGCCTCTGGAAACACCATATATTTT. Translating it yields CASSYGGASGNTIYF.

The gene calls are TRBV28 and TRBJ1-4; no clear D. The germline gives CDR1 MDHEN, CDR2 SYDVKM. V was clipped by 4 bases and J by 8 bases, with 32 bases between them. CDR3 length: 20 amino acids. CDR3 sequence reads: CASSSHWRWGRDSLSEKLFF. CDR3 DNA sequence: TGTGCCAGCAGTTCGCACTGGAGATGGGGTCGCGACTCTCTATCAGAAAAACTGTTTTTT.

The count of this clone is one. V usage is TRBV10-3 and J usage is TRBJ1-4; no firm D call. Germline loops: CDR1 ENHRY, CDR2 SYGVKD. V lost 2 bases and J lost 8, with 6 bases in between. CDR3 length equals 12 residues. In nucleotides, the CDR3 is TGTGCCATCAGTGAGGGGGTAGAAAAACTGTTTTTT. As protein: CAISEGVEKLFF.

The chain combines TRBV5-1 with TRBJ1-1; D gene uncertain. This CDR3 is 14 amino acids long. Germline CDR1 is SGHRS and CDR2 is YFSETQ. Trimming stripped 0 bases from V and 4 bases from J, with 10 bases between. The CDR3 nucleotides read TGCGCCAGCAGCTTGGGCGGGAAGGGCACTGAAGCTTTCTTT. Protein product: CASSLGGKGTEAFF.

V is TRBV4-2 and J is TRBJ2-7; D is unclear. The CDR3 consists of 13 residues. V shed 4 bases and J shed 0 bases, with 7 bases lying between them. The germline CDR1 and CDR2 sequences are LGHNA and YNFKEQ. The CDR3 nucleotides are TGTGCCAGCAGCCGATGGAGCTCCTACGAGCAGTACTTC. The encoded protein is CASSRWSSYEQYF.

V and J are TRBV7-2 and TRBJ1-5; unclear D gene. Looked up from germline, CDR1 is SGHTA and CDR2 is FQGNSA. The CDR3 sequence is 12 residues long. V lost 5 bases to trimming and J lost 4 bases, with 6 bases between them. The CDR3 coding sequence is TGTGCCAGCAGCCGGGATAATCAGCCCCAGCATTTT. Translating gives CASSRDNQPQHF.

The CDR3 coding sequence is TGCGCCAGCAGCAAGGACCCACCCGGGCTTAATGAAAAACTGTTTTTT. As protein: CASSKDPPGLNEKLFF. The chain has TRBV5-1 and TRBJ1-4; no reliable D call. This CDR3 has 16 residues. Germline CDR1 SGHRS, CDR2 YFSETQ. With 4 bases removed from V and 4 bases from J, the gap between germline ends came to 17 bases.

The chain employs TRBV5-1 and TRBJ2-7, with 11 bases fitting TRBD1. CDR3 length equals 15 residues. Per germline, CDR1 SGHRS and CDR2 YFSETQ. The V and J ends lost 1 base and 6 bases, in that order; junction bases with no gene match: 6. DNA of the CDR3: TGCGCCAGCAGCTTGTCCGGACAGGGGGCAGGCGAGCAGTACTTC. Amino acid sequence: CASSLSGQGAGEQYF.

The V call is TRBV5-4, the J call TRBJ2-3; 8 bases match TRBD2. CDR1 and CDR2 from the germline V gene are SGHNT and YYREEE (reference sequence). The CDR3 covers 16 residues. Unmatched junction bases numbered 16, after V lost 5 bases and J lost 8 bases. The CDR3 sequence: CASSSRPDLGGVTQYF. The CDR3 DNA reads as TGTGCCAGCAGTTCCCGTCCAGACCTCGGGGGGGTTACGCAGTATTTT.